This record concerns one TCR beta chain sequence. No antigen is known for it. No per-base quality is available; no much larger clone lies one base away. Genomic DNA was extracted from sorted cells for sequencing of the TCRbeta CDR3 region. TCRbeta CDR3 regions were sequenced using the immunoSEQ Assay. Held by TCRdb, this immuneACCESS table contains in-frame sequences only and omits some clones. Under half of the omission traces to an unresolved V gene where checked; the cause of the rest is unknown. The sample includes fewer than 75,000 clones, with approximately 90% observed a single time. The ten largest clones add up to approximately 2.8% of the sample. Via the germline V gene (reference sequence), CDR1 is LNHDA and CDR2 SQIVND. Ends trimmed: V by 4 bases, J by 6 bases; bases unmatched to a gene: 9. From the cysteine up to the phenylalanine, the CDR3 has a length of 15 residues. The retained sequence is limited to the CDR3, 45 bases, with the frame set at the first base.

Patients with autoimmune disease history or receiving systemic immunosuppression were excluded from the trial. Peripheral blood for TCR sequencing was drawn from every dose cohort at baseline, at cycle 4 day 1 and at cycle 7 day 1. Samples came from an open-label, multicenter, first-in-human phase I dose-escalation trial of ivuxolimab. The trial enrolled adults with locally advanced or metastatic head and neck squamous cell, hepatocellular, melanoma or renal cell carcinoma. Before TCR sequencing, CD4+ T cells and CD8+ T cells from peripheral blood were sorted into separate populations. The sample originates from a study of OX40 agonist ivuxolimab in advanced cancers. As for the study more broadly: Ivuxolimab, which targeted the costimulatory receptor OX40 (CD134), was an agonistic, fully human IgG2 monoclonal antibody. Intravenous ivuxolimab was administered to patients every 2 weeks at six dose levels: 0.01, 0.1, 0.3, 1.5, 3 and 10 mg/kg. Of the approximately 50 patients in dose escalation, about 20 had hepatocellular carcinoma, around 15 had melanoma, 9 had renal cell carcinoma and 9 had head and neck cancer. Three dose-escalation patients achieved partial responses, one with hepatocellular carcinoma and two with cutaneous melanoma. In the dose-escalation cohort, 75% to 90% of patients were male, and the mean age was 60 years with a range of roughly 23 to 79. Patients were allowed to have had prior anti-PD-1, anti-PD-L1 or anti-CTLA-4 therapy, and approximately 41% of the dose-escalation patients had previously received checkpoint inhibitors. The monotherapy dose-escalation portion (N of about 50 patients) of the phase I ivuxolimab trial is reported in the paper. Peripheral TCRbeta sequencing was intended to test whether TCR sequence diversity was altered and clonal T-cell expansion was caused by ivuxolimab. General conclusions and limits of the study: Antigen specificity was not determined for the clonally expanded peripheral T cells. In partial responders in the 0.1-3.0 mg/kg groups, normalized peripheral clonal expansion was found to be among the lowest, especially among CD8+ T cells. After ivuxolimab, CD8+ T cells had more expanded clones than CD4+ T cells on average. Clonal expansion of both CD4+ and CD8+ blood T cells was observed from baseline to week 6 at doses 0.1 to 3.0 mg/kg. Low levels of normalized T-cell clonal expansion were also shown by some nonresponding patients.

The origin of this receptor is an adult with an advanced solid tumor such as melanoma, head and neck, liver or kidney cancer. In this chain, TRBV19 is recombined with TRBJ1-2; 9 nucleotides in the junction match TRBD1. The material sequenced was CD4+ or CD8+ T cells sorted from blood, taken in a trial of the OX40 agonist ivuxolimab. The nucleotide sequence reads as follows: TGTGCCAGTAGTAGACCCGGGACAGGGAGCCATGGCTACACCTTC. It encodes CASSRPGTGSHGYTF.